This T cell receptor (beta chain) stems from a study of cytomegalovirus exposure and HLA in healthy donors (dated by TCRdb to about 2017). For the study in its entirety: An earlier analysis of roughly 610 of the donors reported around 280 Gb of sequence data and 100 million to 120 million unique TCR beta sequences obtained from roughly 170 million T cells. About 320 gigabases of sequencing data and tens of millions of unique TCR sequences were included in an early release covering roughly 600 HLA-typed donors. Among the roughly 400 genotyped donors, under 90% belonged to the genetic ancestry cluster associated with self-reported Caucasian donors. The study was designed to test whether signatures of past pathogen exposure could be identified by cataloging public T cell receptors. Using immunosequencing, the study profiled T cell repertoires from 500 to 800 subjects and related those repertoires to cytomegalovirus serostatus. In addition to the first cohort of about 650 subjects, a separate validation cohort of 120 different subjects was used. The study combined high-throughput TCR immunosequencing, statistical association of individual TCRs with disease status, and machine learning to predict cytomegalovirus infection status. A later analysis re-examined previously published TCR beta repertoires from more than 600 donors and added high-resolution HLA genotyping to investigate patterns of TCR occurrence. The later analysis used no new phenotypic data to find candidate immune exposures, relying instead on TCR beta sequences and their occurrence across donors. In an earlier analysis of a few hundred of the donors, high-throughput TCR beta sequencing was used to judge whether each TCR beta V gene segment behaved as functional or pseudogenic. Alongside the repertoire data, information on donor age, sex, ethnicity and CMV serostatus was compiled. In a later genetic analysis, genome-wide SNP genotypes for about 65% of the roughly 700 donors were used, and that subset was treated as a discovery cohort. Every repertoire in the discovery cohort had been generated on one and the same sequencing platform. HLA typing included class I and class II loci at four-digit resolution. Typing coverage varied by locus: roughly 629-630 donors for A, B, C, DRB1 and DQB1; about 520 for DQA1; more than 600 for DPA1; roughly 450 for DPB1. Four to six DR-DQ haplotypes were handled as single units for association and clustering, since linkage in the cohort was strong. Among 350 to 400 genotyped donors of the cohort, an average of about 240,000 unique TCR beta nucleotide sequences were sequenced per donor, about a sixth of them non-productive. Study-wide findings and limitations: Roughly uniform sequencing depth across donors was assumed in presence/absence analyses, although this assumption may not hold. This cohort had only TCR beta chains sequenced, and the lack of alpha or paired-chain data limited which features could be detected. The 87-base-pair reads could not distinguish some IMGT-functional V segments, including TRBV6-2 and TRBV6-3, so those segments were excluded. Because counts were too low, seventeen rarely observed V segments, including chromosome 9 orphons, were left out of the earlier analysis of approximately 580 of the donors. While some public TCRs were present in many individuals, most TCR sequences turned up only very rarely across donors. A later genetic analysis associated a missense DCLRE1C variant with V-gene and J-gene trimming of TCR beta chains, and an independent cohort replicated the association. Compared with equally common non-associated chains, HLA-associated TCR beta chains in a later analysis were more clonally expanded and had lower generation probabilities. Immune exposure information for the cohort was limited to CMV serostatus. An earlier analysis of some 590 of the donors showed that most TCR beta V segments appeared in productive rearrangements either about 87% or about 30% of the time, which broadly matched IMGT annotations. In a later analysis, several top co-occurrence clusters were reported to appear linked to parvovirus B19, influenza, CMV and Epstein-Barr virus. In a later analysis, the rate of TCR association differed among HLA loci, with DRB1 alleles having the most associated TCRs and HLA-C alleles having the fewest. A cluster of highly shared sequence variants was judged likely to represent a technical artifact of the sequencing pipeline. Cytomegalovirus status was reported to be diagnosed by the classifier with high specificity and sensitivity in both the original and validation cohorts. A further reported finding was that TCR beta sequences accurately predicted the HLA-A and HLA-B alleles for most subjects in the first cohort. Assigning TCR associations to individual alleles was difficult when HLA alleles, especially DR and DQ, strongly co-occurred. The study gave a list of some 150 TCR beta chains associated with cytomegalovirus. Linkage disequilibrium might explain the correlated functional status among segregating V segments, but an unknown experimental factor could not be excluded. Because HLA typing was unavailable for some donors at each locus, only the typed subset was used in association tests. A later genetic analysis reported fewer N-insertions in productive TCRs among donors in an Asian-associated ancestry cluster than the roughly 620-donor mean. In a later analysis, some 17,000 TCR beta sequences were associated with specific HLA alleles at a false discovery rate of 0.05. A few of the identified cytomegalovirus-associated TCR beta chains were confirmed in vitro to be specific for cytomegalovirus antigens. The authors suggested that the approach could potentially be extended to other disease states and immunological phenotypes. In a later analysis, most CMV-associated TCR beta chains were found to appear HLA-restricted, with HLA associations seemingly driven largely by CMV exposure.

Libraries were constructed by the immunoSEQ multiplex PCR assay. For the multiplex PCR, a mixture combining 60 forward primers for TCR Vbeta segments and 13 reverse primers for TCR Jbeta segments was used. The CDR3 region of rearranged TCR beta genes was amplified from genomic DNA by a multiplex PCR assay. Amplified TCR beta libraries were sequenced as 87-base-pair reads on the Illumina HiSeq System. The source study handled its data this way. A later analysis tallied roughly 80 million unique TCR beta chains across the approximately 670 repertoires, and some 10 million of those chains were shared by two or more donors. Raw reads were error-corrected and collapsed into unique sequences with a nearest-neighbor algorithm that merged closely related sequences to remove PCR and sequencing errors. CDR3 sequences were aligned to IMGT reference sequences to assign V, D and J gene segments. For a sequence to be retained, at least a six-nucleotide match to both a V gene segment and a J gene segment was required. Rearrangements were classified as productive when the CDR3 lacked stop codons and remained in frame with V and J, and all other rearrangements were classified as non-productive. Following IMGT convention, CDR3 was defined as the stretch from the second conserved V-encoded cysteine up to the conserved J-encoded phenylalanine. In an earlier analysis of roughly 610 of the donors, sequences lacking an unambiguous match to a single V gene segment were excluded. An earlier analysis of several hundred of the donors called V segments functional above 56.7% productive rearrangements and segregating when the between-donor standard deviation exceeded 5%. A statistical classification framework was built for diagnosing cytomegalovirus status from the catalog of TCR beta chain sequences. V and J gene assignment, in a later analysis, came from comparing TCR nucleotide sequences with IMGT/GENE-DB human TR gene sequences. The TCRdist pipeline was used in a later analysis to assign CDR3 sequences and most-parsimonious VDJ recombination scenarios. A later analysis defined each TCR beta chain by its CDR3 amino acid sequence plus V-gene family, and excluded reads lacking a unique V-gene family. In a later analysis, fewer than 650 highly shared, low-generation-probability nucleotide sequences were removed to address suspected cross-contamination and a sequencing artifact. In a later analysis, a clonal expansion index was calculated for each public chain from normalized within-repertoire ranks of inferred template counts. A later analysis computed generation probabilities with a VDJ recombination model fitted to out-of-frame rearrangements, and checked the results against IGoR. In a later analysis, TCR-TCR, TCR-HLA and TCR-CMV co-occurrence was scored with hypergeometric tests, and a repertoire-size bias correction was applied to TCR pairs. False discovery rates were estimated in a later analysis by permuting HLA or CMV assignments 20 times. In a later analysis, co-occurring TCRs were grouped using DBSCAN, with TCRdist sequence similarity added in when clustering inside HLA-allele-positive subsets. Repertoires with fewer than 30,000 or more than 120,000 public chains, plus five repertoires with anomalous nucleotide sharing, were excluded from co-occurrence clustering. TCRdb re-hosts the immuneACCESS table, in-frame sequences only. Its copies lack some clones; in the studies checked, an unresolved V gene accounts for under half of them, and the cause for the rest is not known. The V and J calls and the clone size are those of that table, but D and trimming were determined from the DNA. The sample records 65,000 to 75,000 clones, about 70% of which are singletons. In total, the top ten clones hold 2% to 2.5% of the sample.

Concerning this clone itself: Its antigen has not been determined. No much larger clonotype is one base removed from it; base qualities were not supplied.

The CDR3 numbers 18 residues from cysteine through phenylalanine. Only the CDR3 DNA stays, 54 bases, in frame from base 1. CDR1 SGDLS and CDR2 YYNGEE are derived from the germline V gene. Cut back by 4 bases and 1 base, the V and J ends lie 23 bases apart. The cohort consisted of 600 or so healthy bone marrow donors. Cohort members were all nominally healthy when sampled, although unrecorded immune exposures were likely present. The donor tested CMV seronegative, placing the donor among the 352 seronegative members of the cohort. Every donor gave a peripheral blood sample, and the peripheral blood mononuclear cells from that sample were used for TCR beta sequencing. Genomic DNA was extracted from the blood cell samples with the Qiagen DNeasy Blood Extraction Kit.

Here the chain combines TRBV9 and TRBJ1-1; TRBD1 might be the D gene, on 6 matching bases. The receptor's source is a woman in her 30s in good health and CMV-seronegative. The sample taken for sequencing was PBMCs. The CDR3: CASSPRGGGGTRNTEAFF. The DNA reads TGTGCCAGCAGCCCTAGGGGGGGCGGAGGGACGAGGAACACTGAAGCTTTCTTT. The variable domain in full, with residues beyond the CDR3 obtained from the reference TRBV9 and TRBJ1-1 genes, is DSGVTQTPKHLITATGQRVTLRCSPRSGDLSVYWYQQSLDQGLQFLIQYYNGEERAKGNILERFSAQQFPDLHSELNLSSLELGDSALYFCASSPRGGGGTRNTEAFFGQGTRLTVV.